The clone carrying this T cell receptor (beta chain) showed up just a few times. Its matching antigen is unknown. Treatment: approximately 9-day PBMC culture with coronavirus spike peptide pools or control peptides (ViraFEST assay). An unexposed donor provided the CD4+ T cells, which were collected before the COVID-19 pandemic (2011-2018). CD4+ T cells that had been cultured provided DNA sequenced with the Oncomine TCR Beta short-read assay. The source of extracted genomic DNA was cultured CD4+ T cells. Using its own MiXCR run on the PCR reads, TCRdb lists one record per CDR3 protein. The profile shows thousands of distinct CDR3 sequences, roughly a third of them singletons. Germline CDR1 LNHDA, CDR2 SQIVND (reference sequence). This CDR3 is built from 15 residues. The V and J ends lost 6 bases and 3 bases, in that order; junction bases with no gene match: 6. This sample was taken from a study of vaccination and CD4 T cells after COVID-19. About the research overall: Overlapping peptides of the spike proteins of SARS-CoV-2, HCoV-NL63, HCoV-OC43 and HCoV-229E were used for cell stimulation.

The TCR originated in a human donor in good health. The chain carries TRBV19 and TRBJ1-5; 9 nucleotides line up with TRBD1. The sample consisted of CD4+ T cells from blood, cultured in vitro. This CDR3 reads CASSTDRGLNQPQHF. Written as DNA, the CDR3 is TGTGCCAGTAGCACGGACAGGGGACTCAATCAGCCCCAGCATTTT.